This T cell receptor (beta chain) emerged from a study of HIV-infected patients and healthy controls. Notes on the study in general: HIV-infected patients and controls differed significantly in mean usage of eight alpha and eight beta V genes.

cDNA was made from roughly 470 ng RNA using alpha and beta constant primers. Using multiplexing indices, alpha and beta chain libraries were generated apart by chain-specific third strand synthesis. TCRdb reprocessed the 5' RACE reads with MiXCR, giving one entry per CDR3 protein. The sample carries about 5,500 distinct CDR3 sequences, under 9.5% recorded once. Trimming took 7 bases from V and 1 from J; bases not matched to a gene: 9. Germline CDR1 reads LNHNV; CDR2 reads YYDKDF (reference sequence). There are 17 residues in the CDR3. This clonotype ranks as large. Its antigen remains unknown. The repertoire came from unfractionated whole blood and reflected all unsorted peripheral T cells. Peripheral blood, 2 to 3 ml, was drawn for RNA extraction.

J is TRBJ2-1 and V is TRBV15; 11 positions agree with TRBD2. The material was blood, obtained before antiretroviral therapy. The source of this sequence is an adult with HIV infection. The CDR3 sequence is CATNPLAGDGSYNEQFF. The CDR3 DNA reads TGTGCCACCAATCCACTAGCGGGAGACGGATCCTACAATGAGCAGTTCTTC.